One and the same sample provided the 28 T cell receptor beta chains below, sequenced in a study of blood T cells in healthy people across ages. With a J-beta primer mix and a sample-barcoded 5' primer, a second PCR ran roughly 6 to 12 cycles. TCRdb passed the 5' RACE reads through MiXCR, listing each CDR3 protein once. The sample lists about 1.5 million distinct CDR3 sequences, approximately 39% seen once, with around 4% in the top ten. Input material: blood. The source is a woman younger than 35 in good health.

This chain joins TRBV24-1 and TRBJ2-1; the D call may be TRBD1 or TRBD2 (6 bases each). V was shortened by 5 bases and J by 7 bases, with 23 bases between the two germline ends. Germline V gene sequence: CDR1 KGHDR, CDR2 SFDVKD. The CDR3 is made up of 17 amino acids. The CDR3, as DNA: TGTGCCACCAGTGCAAAAGGGGGGACAACGCGAACAAATGAGCAGTTCTTC. Translated: CATSAKGGTTRTNEQFF.

This chain joins TRBV6-6 and TRBJ2-1, with D perhaps TRBD1 (6 bases). The CDR3 sequence is 14 residues long. V lost 5 bases to trimming and J lost 6 bases, with 14 bases between them. Germline CDR1 MNHNY, CDR2 SVGAGI (reference sequence). The CDR3 nucleotides are TGTGCCAGCAGTAGGAAACAGGGCCCCAATGAGCAGTTCTTC. It encodes CASSRKQGPNEQFF.

This clonotype has only a few counts. The chain uses TRBV12-3 or TRBV12-4 and TRBJ1-1; TRBD1 is a possible D gene (6 bases). The CDR3 is made up of 14 amino acids. V was pared by 4 bases and J by 4 bases, with 13 bases between. The CDR3 DNA follows: TGTGCCAGCAGTTACTGGGACAAGGGCACTGAAGCTTTCTTT. This codes for CASSYWDKGTEAFF.

The sample holds one count of this clonotype. This chain uses TRBV11-2 with TRBJ2-3; the D gene is possibly TRBD1 (5 bases). The CDR3 is made up of 16 amino acids. V lost 7 bases and J 2 bases, leaving 19 bases between the germline ends. The germline CDR1 and CDR2 sequences are SGHAT and FQNNGV. The CDR3: CASTSQAQYATDTQYF. The CDR3 DNA reads as TGTGCCAGCACTTCACAGGCGCAGTATGCCACAGATACGCAGTATTTT.

The chain uses TRBV7-9 and TRBJ1-2, with D unclear. The length of the CDR3 is 11 residues. Germline-derived CDR1 and CDR2 are SEHNR and FQNEAQ (reference sequence). Trimming took off 6 bases at V and 8 bases at J, with 10 bases between the two ends. CDR3 loop: CASSIMSGYTF. The CDR3 DNA sequence: TGTGCCAGCAGTATCATGAGCGGCTACACCTTC.

The chain uses TRBV11-2 and TRBJ2-1; 9 nucleotides match TRBD2. This CDR3 spans 15 amino acids. The V and J ends lost 1 base and 5 bases, in that order; junction bases with no gene match: 3. Germline V lookup: CDR1 SGHAT, CDR2 FQNNGV. This CDR3 is CASSLASGAHNEQFF. The CDR3 region has the DNA TGTGCCAGCAGCTTAGCTAGCGGGGCTCACAATGAGCAGTTCTTC.

This clonotype has just one count. The J gene is TRBJ1-2, the V gene TRBV4-2, with D possibly matching TRBD1 (6 bases). The CDR3 has 18 amino acids. Between the trimmed V and J ends, which lost 4 bases and 1 base, there was a span of 22 bases. Germline V CDR1 and CDR2: LGHNA, YNFKEQ. The CDR3 region is CASSPQGDTSGINYGYTF. CDR3 bases: TGTGCCAGCAGCCCTCAAGGGGACACTTCGGGGATTAACTATGGCTACACCTTC.

This chain joins TRBV6-2 or TRBV6-3 and TRBJ2-7; 7 nucleotides agree with TRBD1. The trim removed 2 bases at V and 1 base at J, leaving 8 bases unmatched. The CDR3 runs 16 residues. Germline V gives CDR1 MNHEY, CDR2 SVGEGT. The CDR3 is CASSYTRGQPSYEQYF. Here the CDR3 DNA reads TGTGCCAGCAGTTACACCAGGGGACAGCCATCCTACGAGCAGTACTTC.

The CDR3 DNA follows: TGTGCCAGCACCAAGCGGGGGACCACAGATACGCAGTATTTT. As protein: CASTKRGTTDTQYF. The genes are TRBV7-2 and TRBJ2-3, with TRBD2 matching 8 bases. The CDR3 has 14 amino acids. Trimming removed 7 bases from V and 2 bases from J; junction bases left unmatched: 5. Germline CDR1 and CDR2: SGHTA and FQGNSA.

This chain links TRBV20-1 with TRBJ1-1, with a tentative D call TRBD1 (5 bases). The CDR3 length is 14 residues. V dropped 2 bases and J dropped 1 base, with 11 bases sitting between them. Germline lookup yields CDR1 DFQATT and CDR2 SNEGSKA (reference sequence). In DNA, the CDR3 is TGCAGTGCTAGAACGGGACTCTGGAACACTGAAGCTTTCTTT. Encoded protein: CSARTGLWNTEAFF.

This clonotype was counted a few times. The J gene is TRBJ2-5, the V gene TRBV20-1; TRBD1 is a possible D gene (5 bases). This CDR3 comprises 15 residues. CDR1 is DFQATT, CDR2 SNEGSKA, per germline (reference sequence). Trimming removed 0 bases from V and 1 base from J, with 12 bases in between. The CDR3 sequence is CSARDSRGFQETQYF. CDR3 nucleotide sequence: TGCAGTGCTAGAGATAGTAGGGGCTTCCAAGAGACCCAGTACTTC.

DNA for the CDR3: TGTGCCAGCAGCAATTCGCTCTACAATGAGCAGTTCTTC. Translating gives CASSNSLYNEQFF. The rearrangement joins TRBV3-1 to TRBJ2-1; D gene unclear. V dropped 5 bases and J dropped 3 bases, with 8 bases sitting between them. There are 13 residues in the CDR3. Germline V CDR1 and CDR2: LGHDT, YNNKEL (reference sequence).

The sample holds a few counts of this clonotype. CDR3 sequence reads: CSASPDRGYNEQFF. The CDR3 bases are TGCAGTGCTAGCCCTGACAGGGGTTACAATGAGCAGTTCTTC. The chain combines TRBV20-1 with TRBJ2-1, with 8 bases lining up with TRBD1. CDR1 and CDR2 from the germline V gene are DFQATT and SNEGSKA (reference sequence). The CDR3 covers 14 residues. Trimming took 3 bases from V and 4 from J; bases not matched to a gene: 5.

V usage is TRBV7-2 and J usage is TRBJ1-2; D is uncertain. Germline loops: CDR1 SGHTA, CDR2 FQGNSA. The CDR3 consists of 12 residues. V was trimmed by 7 bases and J by 5 bases, leaving 11 bases between them. This CDR3 reads CASTGVGYGYTF. CDR3 sequence (DNA): TGTGCCAGCACCGGGGTGGGTTATGGCTACACCTTC.

The rearrangement joins TRBV7-2 to TRBJ2-3; 8 bases align to TRBD2. The V segment lost 2 bases and the J segment 4 bases; nucleotides outside the gene matches: 8. Germline V gives CDR1 SGHTA, CDR2 FQGNSA. The CDR3 contains 16 residues. The CDR3 DNA reads TGTGCCAGCAGCTTAAGAGCGGGAGACTTGGCAGATACGCAGTATTTT. It codes for CASSLRAGDLADTQYF.

This clonotype has only a few counts. The J gene is TRBJ1-2, the V gene TRBV6-1; perhaps TRBD1 as D (6 bases). From germline, CDR1 is MNHNS and CDR2 SASEGT. The CDR3 has 17 amino acids. V was clipped by 6 bases and J by 2 bases, with 22 bases between them. CDR3 in DNA: TGTGCCAGCAGGAGTCGGGAAACAGGGAGAAAGAACTATGGCTACACCTTC. Amino acids: CASRSRETGRKNYGYTF.

This clonotype was counted only a few times. CDR3 nucleotide sequence: TGTGCCAGCAGTTTTTTGACAGGGGAGAAGTTCTTC. It is translated as CASSFLTGEKFF. The chain links TRBV28 to TRBJ2-1; 8 bases agree with TRBD1. The junction had 6 bases not matched to a gene; V was cut back by 3 bases and J by 14 bases. The CDR3 consists of 12 residues. Germline loops: CDR1 MDHEN, CDR2 SYDVKM.

This clonotype occurred once. This chain joins TRBV28 and TRBJ2-7; TRBD1 or TRBD2 may be the D gene (5 bases each). V was trimmed by 2 bases and J by 3 bases, leaving 11 bases between them. The CDR3 contains 14 residues. CDR1 MDHEN and CDR2 SYDVKM come from the germline V gene. This CDR3 is CASSLGTEYYEQYF. CDR3 bases: TGTGCCAGCAGTTTAGGGACCGAGTACTACGAGCAGTACTTC.

This clonotype was seen a handful of times. J is TRBJ1-2 and V is TRBV18; possible D gene TRBD1, 5 bases. CDR1 and CDR2 from the germline V gene are KGHSH and LQKENI. CDR3 length equals 16 residues. V lost 0 bases and J lost 5, with 16 bases in between. CDR3 in amino acids: CASSPPGMGHSYGYTF. The CDR3 bases are TGTGCCAGCTCACCACCGGGAATGGGGCATAGTTATGGCTACACCTTC. The whole variable domain, remainder taken from reference TRBV18 and TRBJ1-2, is NAGVMQNPRHLVRRRGQEARLRCSPMKGHSHVYWYRQLPEEGLKFMVYLQKENIIDESGMPKERFSAEFPKEGPSILRIQQVVRGDSAAYFCASSPPGMGHSYGYTFGSGTRLTVV.

This clonotype came up a few times. The chain combines TRBV7-9 with TRBJ1-2; a weak D match, TRBD1 (5 bases). CDR1 is SEHNR and CDR2 is FQNEAQ in the germline V gene (reference sequence). V was clipped by 0 bases and J by 1 base, with 18 bases between them. The CDR3 extends over 18 amino acids. The CDR3 coding sequence is TGTGCCAGCAGCTTAGCGCCTGTAAACCTGGGGGTTAACTATGGCTACACCTTC. Protein sequence: CASSLAPVNLGVNYGYTF.

The V call is TRBV29-1, the J call TRBJ1-1; 8 positions agree with TRBD1. CDR1 SQVTM and CDR2 ANQGSEA come from the germline V gene. The CDR3 length is 17 residues. The V segment lost 2 bases and the J segment 2 bases; nucleotides outside the gene matches: 13. This chain's CDR3 is CSVEFQGAAPGNTEAFF. The CDR3 DNA sequence: TGCAGCGTTGAATTTCAGGGGGCAGCCCCCGGCAACACTGAAGCTTTCTTT.

This clonotype was observed a handful of times. The J gene is TRBJ1-6, the V gene TRBV3-1, with D hard to call. CDR1 and CDR2 from the germline V gene are LGHDT and YNNKEL (reference sequence). The V gene lost 4 bases and the J gene lost 8 bases, with 6 bases spanning the gap. The CDR3 is 12 residues long. The DNA for the CDR3 is TGTGCCAGCAGCCGGTGGGATTCACCCCTCCACTTT. It codes for CASSRWDSPLHF.

To note about this clonotype: Given a much more abundant clone one base away, this may be a read error. This chain uses TRBV7-9 with TRBJ2-5, with a tentative D call TRBD2 (7 bases). There are 16 residues in the CDR3. CDR1 and CDR2 (germline): SEHNR, FQNEAQ (reference sequence). Trimming stripped 5 bases from V and 11 bases from J, with 27 bases between. The CDR3 DNA reads as TGTGCCAGCAGCCCCGTGTGGGGGGGCCACTACAATGAGCAGTACTTC. This translates into CASSPVWGGHYNEQYF.

The V and J genes are TRBV27 and TRBJ2-1; no definite D call. V dropped 4 bases and J dropped 9 bases, with 16 bases sitting between them. This CDR3 has 14 residues. The germline V gene encodes CDR1 MNHEY and CDR2 SMNVEV (reference sequence). CDR3 bases: TGTGCCAGCAGTTCGCCGCTAGTAACCGGTGAGCAGTTCTTC. Translating it yields CASSSPLVTGEQFF.

This clonotype was counted between two and nine times. The chain links TRBV18 to TRBJ2-7; D is ambiguous. Germline assignment: CDR1 KGHSH and CDR2 LQKENI. V was trimmed by 2 bases and J by 0 bases, leaving 8 bases between them. This CDR3 region has 14 residues. The CDR3 spells CASSPDGRSYEQYF. The CDR3 bases are TGTGCCAGCTCACCAGATGGCCGCTCCTACGAGCAGTACTTC.

This clonotype was seen a few times. The CDR3 nucleotides are TGTGCCAGCAGTACGCGGGGGCCCAGTAGCACAGATACGCAGTATTTT. Translation gives CASSTRGPSSTDTQYF. The chain recombines TRBV2 with TRBJ2-3, with D possibly matching TRBD2 (7 bases). V shed 5 bases and J shed 0 bases, with 15 bases lying between them. Germline V gene data show CDR1 as SNHLY and CDR2 as FYNNEI. The CDR3 length is 16 residues. Full variable domain (remainder filled in from reference TRBV2 and TRBJ2-3): EPEVTQTPSHQVTQMGQEVILRCVPISNHLYFYWYRQILGQKVEFLVSFYNNEISEKSEIFDDQFSVERPDGSNFTLKIRSTKLEDSAMYFCASSTRGPSSTDTQYFGPGTRLTVL.

CDR3 residues: CASSVLSSGEQFF. CDR3 nucleotides: TGTGCCAGCAGTGTACTGTCCTCTGGTGAGCAGTTCTTC. This chain uses TRBV12-3 or TRBV12-4 with TRBJ2-1; D is unresolved. The CDR3 runs to 13 residues. V was cut by 5 bases and J by 9 bases, with 14 bases left in between.

J is TRBJ2-1 and V is TRBV27, with 10 positions matching TRBD2. Germline V gene data show CDR1 as MNHEY and CDR2 as SMNVEV (reference sequence). The V and J ends lost 8 bases and 4 bases, in that order; junction bases with no gene match: 8. The length of the CDR3 is 15 residues. The CDR3 reads CASGPGLAVYNEQFF. The CDR3 DNA reads TGTGCCAGCGGTCCAGGACTAGCGGTTTACAATGAGCAGTTCTTC.